The 26 T cell receptor beta chains below come from one sample, sequenced in a study of a mutant IDH1 vaccine in newly diagnosed glioma listed by TCRdb under 2021. These receptors' targets are unknown. The time point tag for this specimen amounts to: week 23, last vaccination. Each vaccine dose was 300 ug of a 20-mer mutant IDH1 peptide in Montanide, given subcutaneously with topical imiquimod. The library was generated by the immunoSEQ multiplex PCR assay. TCRdb retrieved this table from immuneACCESS and kept in-frame rearrangements only. Not all clones are present; in checked studies, unresolved V genes account for under half, and no reason is known for the remainder. Here the sample has roughly 60,000 clones; 80% occur a single time. 6.2% of the sample goes to the ten largest clones. The sequenced sample was PBMCs, obtained from a glioma patient whose treatment included an IDH1 peptide vaccine. The receptor set was obtained from a man aged 40-49 years with glioma.

The chain recombines TRBV6-5 with TRBJ1-6; 10 positions agree with TRBD1. The V segment lost 7 bases and the J segment 8 bases; nucleotides outside the gene matches: 5. The CDR3 contains 14 residues. Germline CDR1 and CDR2: MNHEY and SVGAGI. The CDR3 DNA is TGTGCCAGCACCAGACAGGGGGCGGATTCACCCCTCCACTTT. Protein sequence: CASTRQGADSPLHF.

The chain couples TRBV6-5 to TRBJ1-1, with D possibly matching TRBD1 (6 bases). Per the germline V gene, CDR1 is MNHEY and CDR2 is SVGAGI. The CDR3 spans 15 residues. Trimming took 0 bases from V and 8 from J, leaving 16 bases between them. The CDR3 here is CASSYSGGRNAEAFF. The CDR3 DNA reads as TGTGCCAGCAGTTACTCGGGGGGGCGAAACGCCGAAGCTTTCTTT.

The genes are TRBV6-6 and TRBJ2-7, with D perhaps being TRBD1 or TRBD2 (6 bases each). From germline, CDR1 is MNHNY and CDR2 SVGAGI (reference sequence). V lost 6 bases, J lost 3 bases, and 18 bases lay in between. The CDR3 spans 15 residues. The CDR3 protein is CASRWGAAEVYEQYF. The CDR3 nucleotides read TGTGCCAGCAGATGGGGGGCGGCTGAGGTCTACGAGCAGTACTTC.

The count of this clone is one. This chain uses TRBV13 with TRBJ2-7; tentatively, D is TRBD2 (5 bases). Germline V gives CDR1 PRHDT, CDR2 FYEKMQ (reference sequence). This CDR3 contains 14 residues. The germline V and J ends were trimmed by 3 bases and 5 bases, with 14 bases remaining between them. CDR3 amino acids: CASSLDSRGDEQYF. CDR3 nucleotides: TGTGCCAGCAGCTTGGATTCCCGGGGTGACGAGCAGTACTTC. Together with reference TRBV13 and TRBJ2-7, the CDR3 gives the full variable domain: AAGVIQSPRHLIKEKRETATLKCYPIPRHDTVYWYQQGPGQDPQFLISFYEKMQSDKGSIPDRFSAQQFSDYHSELNMSSLELGDSALYFCASSLDSRGDEQYFGPGTRLTVT.

In this sample, this clone turned up a few times. The gene calls are TRBV9 and TRBJ2-3; D unclear. The ends were cut back, 3 bases at V and 6 bases at J, with 17 bases in the middle. Per germline, CDR1 SGDLS and CDR2 YYNGEE. The CDR3 length is 15 residues. The CDR3 sequence: CASSAFHTSLDTQYF. The CDR3 region has the DNA TGTGCCAGCAGCGCATTCCATACGAGCCTCGATACGCAGTATTTT.

V usage is TRBV4-1 and J usage is TRBJ1-2, with D possibly being TRBD1 (6 bases). Germline V gene sequence: CDR1 MGHRA, CDR2 YSYEKL. The CDR3 totals 15 residues. Trimming removed 3 bases at V and 3 bases at J, with 14 bases between. The CDR3 sequence: CASSHSESGDYGYTF. CDR3 nucleotide sequence: TGCGCCAGCAGCCACTCCGAGTCAGGGGACTATGGCTACACCTTC.

The rearrangement links TRBV27 to TRBJ1-2; a weak D match, TRBD1 (6 bases). V shed 5 bases and J shed 4 bases, with 17 bases lying between them. Germline CDR1 is MNHEY and CDR2 is SMNVEV (reference sequence). The CDR3 sequence is 15 residues long. CDR3 residues: CASSTNGGSAYGYTF. For the CDR3, the DNA is TGTGCCAGCAGTACCAACGGGGGCTCCGCCTATGGCTACACCTTC.

This clone was recorded a few times. The chain combines TRBV28 with TRBJ2-5, with D unclear. The ends were cut back, 6 bases at V and 8 bases at J, with 13 bases in the middle. The germline CDR1 and CDR2 sequences are MDHEN and SYDVKM. The CDR3 loop spans 12 amino acids. CDR3 amino acids: CASRTLGPTQYF. CDR3 DNA sequence: TGTGCCAGCAGGACTCTCGGGCCAACCCAGTACTTC.

The V call is TRBV6-5, the J call TRBJ2-7; 11 bases map to TRBD2. The V and J ends lost 2 bases and 7 bases, in that order; junction bases with no gene match: 7. CDR3 length: 15 amino acids. Per germline, CDR1 MNHEY and CDR2 SVGAGI. CDR3 in DNA: TGTGCCAGCAGTTACCTTAGCGGGGGGGTCCAAGAGCAGTACTTC. Translation gives CASSYLSGGVQEQYF.

This chain links TRBV30 with TRBJ2-3, with 8 nucleotides matching TRBD1. CDR1 and CDR2 from the germline V gene are GTSNPN and SVGIG (reference sequence). V shed 2 bases, J shed 4 bases, and the junction held 11 bases outside the gene matches. This CDR3 region has 16 residues. The chain's CDR3 is CAWSKDRGKVADTQYF. In DNA form, the CDR3 reads TGTGCCTGGAGTAAAGACAGGGGCAAAGTCGCAGATACGCAGTATTTT.

This rearrangement joins TRBV7-2 to TRBJ2-7; TRBD1 is a possible D gene (5 bases). V was clipped by 2 bases and J by 4 bases, with 6 bases between them. This CDR3 is 12 amino acids long. Germline values: CDR1 SGHTA, CDR2 FQGNSA. Written as DNA, the CDR3 is TGTGCCAGCAGCTTACAGGGTTACGAGCAGTACTTC. It specifies CASSLQGYEQYF.

J is TRBJ1-2 and V is TRBV7-8, with 8 bases identical to TRBD1. V was clipped by 2 bases and J by 4 bases; unmatched bases: 12. Germline values: CDR1 SGHVS, CDR2 FQNEAQ. There are 17 residues in the CDR3. CDR3 protein: CASSLRRRGDRIYGYTF. The CDR3 DNA reads as TGTGCCAGCAGCTTAAGAAGAAGAGGGGACAGGATCTATGGCTACACCTTC.

The chain recombines TRBV5-1 with TRBJ1-1; 7 bases agree with TRBD1. This CDR3 is built from 14 residues. V trimming: 5 bases; J trimming: 0 bases; junction bases outside the gene matches: 4. The germline CDR1 and CDR2 sequences are SGHRS and YFSETQ. This CDR3 reads CASRSGTVNTEAFF. The CDR3 DNA is TGCGCCAGCAGATCCGGGACAGTGAACACTGAAGCTTTCTTT.

With respect to this clone: The junction departs from the called germline gene at one end, perhaps through a read error. The chain couples TRBV7-7 to TRBJ2-1, with D perhaps matching TRBD1 (6 bases). From germline, CDR1 is SSHAT and CDR2 FNYEAQ (reference sequence). There are 15 residues in the CDR3. For the CDR3, the DNA is TGTGCTAGCAGCTTAACGTGGGGGCCCAACAATGAGCAGTTCTTC. Its protein product is CASSLTWGPNNEQFF.

The gene calls are TRBV2 and TRBJ1-2; 8 bases agree with TRBD1. Germline V gene sequence: CDR1 SNHLY, CDR2 FYNNEI. CDR3 length equals 15 residues. J was trimmed by 10 bases and V by 3 bases; bases with no gene match: 13. CDR3: CASSEDRATRSDYTF. CDR3 nucleotide sequence: TGTGCCAGCAGTGAGGACAGGGCAACTCGTAGTGACTACACCTTC. Supplemented by reference TRBV2 and TRBJ1-2, the full variable domain reads EPEVTQTPSHQVTQMGQEVILRCVPISNHLYFYWYRQILGQKVEFLVSFYNNEISEKSEIFDDQFSVERPDGSNFTLKIRSTKLEDSAMYFCASSEDRATRSDYTFGSGTRLTVV.

The J gene is TRBJ2-5, the V gene TRBV30; 7 positions agree with TRBD1. The V gene end was trimmed by 2 bases and the J gene end by 2 bases; junction bases not matched to a gene: 8. CDR1 GTSNPN and CDR2 SVGIG come from the germline V gene (reference sequence). This CDR3 is 15 amino acids long. This CDR3 is CAWSYPTGVQETQYF. The DNA for the CDR3 is TGTGCCTGGAGTTACCCAACAGGGGTGCAAGAGACCCAGTACTTC.

The chain links TRBV2 to TRBJ1-2; 9 positions match TRBD1. The V gene end was trimmed by 4 bases and the J gene end by 1 base; junction bases not matched to a gene: 4. Germline CDR1 and CDR2: SNHLY and FYNNEI. The CDR3 is 15 residues long. This CDR3 is CASSVGQGHNYGYTF. The CDR3 coding sequence is TGTGCCAGCAGTGTAGGACAGGGGCATAACTATGGCTACACCTTC.

CDR3 loop: CASGERQGQSTIYF. The CDR3 DNA reads TGTGCCAGCGGCGAAAGACAGGGTCAAAGCACCATATATTTT. The genes are TRBV6-6 and TRBJ1-3; 7 nucleotides agree with TRBD1. This CDR3 is built from 14 residues. Germline V gives CDR1 MNHNY, CDR2 SVGAGI (reference sequence). V was pared by 8 bases and J by 9 bases, with 13 bases of the junction left unmatched.

This chain uses TRBV6-6 with TRBJ2-7, with D unclear. There are 12 residues in the CDR3. Germline V gene lookup returns CDR1 MNHNY and CDR2 SVGAGI (reference sequence). V lost 5 bases to trimming and J lost 3 bases, with 8 bases between them. CDR3 region: CASSGSSYEQYF. CDR3 bases: TGTGCCAGCAGTGGGTCAAGCTACGAGCAGTACTTC.

This chain links TRBV6-1 with TRBJ2-7; 8 positions match TRBD1. V was clipped by 6 bases and J by 3 bases; unmatched bases: 10. The CDR3 sequence is 15 residues long. Germline V gene lookup returns CDR1 MNHNS and CDR2 SASEGT. The CDR3 region is CASSPQGQAFYEQYF. The CDR3 bases are TGTGCCAGCAGCCCCCAGGGACAGGCCTTCTACGAGCAGTACTTC.

This clone appeared a few times. The J gene is TRBJ1-6, the V gene TRBV25-1; no firm D call. There are 13 residues in the CDR3. Per the germline V gene, CDR1 is MGHDK and CDR2 is SYGVNS. V shed 3 bases and J shed 8 bases, with 8 bases lying between them. The CDR3 is CASSEGAYSPLHF. CDR3 nucleotide sequence: TGTGCCAGCAGTGAGGGTGCCTATTCACCCCTCCACTTT. The full variable domain, completed using reference TRBV25-1 and TRBJ1-6, is EADIYQTPRYLVIGTGKKITLECSQTMGHDKMYWYQQDPGMELHLIHYSYGVNSTEKGDLSSESTVSRIRTEHFPLTLESARPSHTSQYLCASSEGAYSPLHFGNGTRLTVT.

Only a few counts were recorded for this clone. V usage is TRBV9 and J usage is TRBJ2-5, with 7 bases matching TRBD2. V dropped 0 bases and J dropped 0; count of bases not matched to a gene: 5. CDR1 is SGDLS and CDR2 is YYNGEE in the germline V gene. The CDR3 sequence is 16 residues long. The CDR3: CASSVEGGEYQETQYF. The DNA of the CDR3 is TGTGCCAGCAGCGTAGAGGGAGGGGAGTACCAAGAGACCCAGTACTTC.

This rearrangement joins TRBV9 to TRBJ1-1; D unresolved. The V gene lost 7 bases and the J gene lost 1 base, with 11 bases spanning the gap. This CDR3 contains 13 residues. CDR1 and CDR2 (germline): SGDLS, YYNGEE. In nucleotides, the CDR3 is TGTGCCAGCGCGAGACGTCAGAACACTGAAGCTTTCTTT. It translates to CASARRQNTEAFF.

V and J are TRBV27 and TRBJ1-2; 10 nucleotides align to TRBD1. The CDR3 spans 16 residues. The J segment lost 6 bases and the V segment lost 6 bases, leaving 13 bases of the junction unmatched. CDR1 is MNHEY, CDR2 SMNVEV, per germline (reference sequence). This chain's CDR3 is CASSPLTGGISHGYTF. The CDR3 DNA reads as TGTGCCAGCAGCCCCCTGACAGGGGGCATATCTCATGGCTACACCTTC.

The chain links TRBV5-1 to TRBJ2-3; D perhaps matches TRBD1 (6 bases). Trimming shortened V by 6 bases and J by 6 bases, and 14 bases separated the two germline ends. Per germline, CDR1 SGHRS and CDR2 YFSETQ. The CDR3 totals 13 residues. For the CDR3, the DNA is TGCGCCAGCACACCGACAGGATCCGATACGCAGTATTTT. Translated, it gives CASTPTGSDTQYF.

The rearrangement joins TRBV18 to TRBJ1-1; no clear D gene. From germline, CDR1 is KGHSH and CDR2 LQKENI. V was clipped by 3 bases and J by 1 base, with 15 bases between them. CDR3 length equals 16 residues. The CDR3 DNA follows: TGTGCCAGCTCACCGAGGGCGGATAGCGGGAACACTGAAGCTTTCTTT. It translates to CASSPRADSGNTEAFF. Looking up the rest from reference TRBV18 and TRBJ1-1 gives the full variable domain: NAGVMQNPRHLVRRRGQEARLRCSPMKGHSHVYWYRQLPEEGLKFMVYLQKENIIDESGMPKERFSAEFPKEGPSILRIQQVVRGDSAAYFCASSPRADSGNTEAFFGQGTRLTVV.